This T cell receptor (beta chain) was sequenced in a study of cytomegalovirus exposure and HLA in healthy donors. Study-wide points: Within an earlier analysis, most TCR beta V segments proved productive either about 90% or about 30% of the time.

The PCR employed 60 Vbeta primers together with 13 Jbeta primers. Sequenced by immunoSEQ multiplex PCR; TCRdb stores in-frame clones only, minus some. The sample shows 150,000 to 200,000 clones, over 75% of them seen only once. Regarding this clone: Its target is unknown.

Germline lookup yields CDR1 MNHEY and CDR2 SVGAGI. Trimming stripped 7 bases from V and 0 bases from J, with 12 bases between. The CDR3 has 14 residues. The rearrangement uses TRBV6-5 and TRBJ1-2, with D possibly matching TRBD1 (6 bases). Sequenced sample: PBMCs. The clonotype originates from a woman aged 50 to 65 in good health and CMV-seropositive. The CDR3: CASTRTEANYGYTF. The CDR3 nucleotides are TGTGCCAGCACTCGGACAGAAGCTAACTATGGCTACACCTTC.